A single TCR beta chain is shown here with its context. Its antigen is unidentified. The V and J ends lost 0 bases and 4 bases, in that order; junction bases with no gene match: 2. The CDR3 spans 14 residues. The V gene's germline CDR1 is SGHNT and CDR2 YYREEE (reference sequence). The data were obtained in a study of cytomegalovirus exposure and HLA in healthy donors. Study-level points and caveats: Most observed TCR sequences were rare, whereas some public TCRs were detected in many donors. A later look showed TCR association rates differing by HLA locus, highest for DRB1 and lowest for HLA-C. Several of the most significant clusters appeared linked to common viral pathogens, based on a later analysis. Investigators reported 150 to 200 TCR beta chains as tied to cytomegalovirus.

The study ran its PCR with 60 Vbeta and 13 Jbeta primers. TCRdb's table, derived via immunoSEQ multiplex PCR, lists solely in-frame clones and lacks some. The sample lists under 250,000 clones; roughly four fifths were seen once. Sample: PBMCs. The rearrangement links TRBV5-4 to TRBJ2-7; 9 nucleotides line up with TRBD2. This sequence was found in a man younger than 45 in good health and CMV-seronegative. The CDR3 region has the DNA TGTGCCAGCAGCTTGGGTAGCGGGAGTTACGAGCAGTACTTC. Translation: CASSLGSGSYEQYF.